This TCR beta chain was captured in a study of OX40 agonist ivuxolimab in advanced cancers. In the study overall: Patients undergoing dose escalation presented with hepatocellular carcinoma, melanoma, renal cell or head and neck cancer. Prior anti-PD-1, anti-PD-L1 or anti-CTLA-4 therapy did not bar entry, and more than 35% had some.

Assay: immunoSEQ multiplex PCR; the TCRdb copy retains only in-frame clones and omits some. The table includes approximately 76,000 clones, 75% to 85% detected once. The CDR3 consists of 19 residues. V shed 2 bases and J 0 bases; nucleotides not matched to a gene: 8. Germline V gene sequence: CDR1 ENHRY, CDR2 SYGVKD. The sequencing used CD4+ or CD8+ T cells sorted from blood, collected in a trial of the OX40 agonist ivuxolimab. The sequence derives from an adult with an advanced solid tumor such as melanoma, head and neck, liver or kidney cancer. The chain has TRBV10-3 and TRBJ2-6, with 9 nucleotides matching TRBD1. The CDR3 spells CAISEGTGGPFSGANVLTF. CDR3 coding DNA: TGTGCCATCAGTGAGGGTACAGGGGGCCCTTTCTCTGGGGCCAACGTCCTGACTTTC.